One sample yielded the 21 T cell receptor beta chains listed below, sequenced in a study of identical twins. Using its own MiXCR run on the 5' RACE reads, TCRdb lists one record per CDR3 protein. The sample shows approximately 680,000 distinct CDR3 sequences, roughly 6.6% of them seen only once. This same sample was also part of a study on yellow fever vaccine responses in identical twins.

What was sequenced was PBMCs. All receptors derive from a woman under 30 in good health.

This clonotype was recorded at least ten times. The J gene is TRBJ2-1, the V gene TRBV29-1, with D perhaps matching TRBD2 (6 bases). Per the germline V gene, CDR1 is SQVTM and CDR2 is ANQGSEA. V lost 7 bases, J lost 4 bases, and 17 bases lay in between. This CDR3 region has 14 residues. CDR3 sequence: CSASPSEAYNEQFF. In nucleotides, the CDR3 is TGCAGCGCCTCACCTAGCGAGGCTTACAATGAGCAGTTCTTC.

This clonotype was picked up many times. The CDR3 DNA reads as TGTGCCAGCAGCTCAGGGGGGCCGGCTGGAAACACCATATATTTT. Protein: CASSSGGPAGNTIYF. The chain employs TRBV7-9 and TRBJ1-3; TRBD1 aligns across 7 bases. The germline gives CDR1 SEHNR, CDR2 FQNEAQ (reference sequence). The CDR3 sequence is 15 residues long. With 4 bases clipped from V and 2 bases from J, the junction kept 5 bases outside the gene matches.

This rearrangement joins TRBV3-1 to TRBJ2-1; 14 nucleotides match TRBD2. V shed 5 bases, J shed 9 bases, and the junction held 6 bases outside the gene matches. CDR1 and CDR2 (germline): LGHDT, YNNKEL (reference sequence). The CDR3 spans 15 residues. DNA of the CDR3: TGTGCCAGCAGCTCAGGACTAGCGGGAGGATCTGAGCAGTTCTTC. It codes for CASSSGLAGGSEQFF.

This clonotype was detected a few times. The chain is built from TRBV11-2 and TRBJ2-2; 7 bases map to TRBD2. Germline V CDR1 and CDR2: SGHAT, FQNNGV. The CDR3 is made up of 15 amino acids. V lost 6 bases, J lost 3 bases, and 7 bases stayed unmatched. The CDR3 region has the DNA TGTGCCAGCAGACGGGGGACTACCCACACCGGGGAGCTGTTTTTT. As protein: CASRRGTTHTGELFF. Variable domain in full (rest from reference TRBV11-2 and TRBJ2-2): EAGVAQSPRYKIIEKRQSVAFWCNPISGHATLYWYQQILGQGPKLLIQFQNNGVVDDSQLPKDRFSAERLKGVDSTLKIQPAKLEDSAVYLCASRRGTTHTGELFFGEGSRLTVL.

DNA for the CDR3: TGTGCCACCAGTGTCTTAGAGTACCCCAATGAGCAGTTCTTC. The encoded protein is CATSVLEYPNEQFF. This chain uses TRBV24-1 with TRBJ2-1; D remains ambiguous. Trimming pared 5 bases from V and 6 bases from J, leaving 13 bases between. This CDR3 has 14 residues. Germline V gene lookup returns CDR1 KGHDR and CDR2 SFDVKD.

The chain employs TRBV10-3 and TRBJ2-2, with D hard to call. Germline values: CDR1 ENHRY, CDR2 SYGVKD. The CDR3 has 12 amino acids. The V end lost 2 bases, the J end lost 5 bases, and 3 bases lay between the germline ends. The CDR3 region has the DNA TGTGCCATCAGTGAGAGGACCGGGGAGCTGTTTTTT. It is translated as CAISERTGELFF.

This clonotype was counted only a few times. The chain is built from TRBV20-1 and TRBJ1-1; tentative D call: TRBD1 (6 bases). The CDR3 has 14 amino acids. Germline V gene sequence: CDR1 DFQATT, CDR2 SNEGSKA (reference sequence). Between the trimmed V and J ends, which lost 6 bases and 6 bases, there was a span of 20 bases. The CDR3 reads CSAAEHRARSEAFF. The CDR3 nucleotides are TGCAGTGCGGCAGAGCACAGGGCCCGGTCTGAAGCTTTCTTT.

This clonotype was counted many times. This chain links TRBV5-1 with TRBJ2-6; maybe TRBD1 (6 bases). Germline CDR1 and CDR2: SGHRS and YFSETQ. V lost 3 bases to trimming and J lost 0 bases, with 10 bases between them. This CDR3 has 16 amino acids. The CDR3 sequence is CASSSTGSSGANVLTF. The DNA for the CDR3 is TGCGCCAGCAGCTCGACAGGTAGCTCTGGGGCCAACGTCCTGACTTTC.

This rearrangement joins TRBV7-8 to TRBJ1-4; D is unclear. Per the germline V gene, CDR1 is SGHVS and CDR2 is FQNEAQ. Trimming took off 5 bases at V and 0 bases at J, with 10 bases between the two ends. This CDR3 is built from 15 residues. The CDR3 DNA is TGTGCCAGCAGCCGGGTGGGCGCAACTAATGAAAAACTGTTTTTT. Translation gives CASSRVGATNEKLFF.

The V gene is TRBV12-3 or TRBV12-4, the J gene TRBJ2-2; perhaps TRBD2 as D (6 bases). Trimming cost V 6 bases and J 7 bases, with 18 bases left between them. The CDR3 sequence is 15 residues long. The CDR3 is CASRTWGERGGELFF. The DNA for the CDR3 is TGTGCCAGCAGGACTTGGGGGGAGCGCGGCGGGGAGCTGTTTTTT.

This clonotype was seen a handful of times. The rearrangement joins TRBV19 to TRBJ2-3, with D maybe TRBD2 (5 bases). The CDR3 spans 13 residues. Trimming stripped 10 bases from V and 7 bases from J, with 18 bases between. Germline V gene data show CDR1 as LNHDA and CDR2 as SQIVND (reference sequence). CDR3 nucleotides: TGTGCCACCACCCCGGGGATTATCAATACGCAGTATTTT. It is translated as CATTPGIINTQYF. Full variable domain (outside the CDR3, taken from reference TRBV19 and TRBJ2-3): DGGITQSPKYLFRKEGQNVTLSCEQNLNHDAMYWYRQDPGQGLRLIYYSQIVNDFQKGDIAEGYSVSREKKESFPLTVTSAQKNPTAFYLCATTPGIINTQYFGPGTRLTVL.

For the CDR3, the DNA is TGTGCCAGCAGCCCCTTTTCGTGGGCGGGCACCGGGGAGCTGTTTTTT. Amino acids: CASSPFSWAGTGELFF. V gene TRBV3-1 combines with J gene TRBJ2-2, with a weak D call TRBD2 (5 bases). Germline V CDR1 and CDR2: LGHDT, YNNKEL (reference sequence). V was cut by 4 bases and J by 4 bases, with 16 bases left in between. CDR3 length: 16 residues.

This clonotype was counted many times. V gene TRBV9 combines with J gene TRBJ2-3, with 10 bases that match TRBD2. Losses at the gene ends were 5 bases for V and 6 bases for J; bases not matched to a gene: 18. Germline V gives CDR1 SGDLS, CDR2 YYNGEE. This CDR3 spans 18 amino acids. CDR3 region: CASSPVVLAGTPTDTQYF. In DNA form, the CDR3 reads TGTGCCAGCAGTCCTGTAGTACTAGCGGGAACACCAACGGATACGCAGTATTTT. Based on the CDR3 plus reference TRBV9 and TRBJ2-3, the full variable domain is DSGVTQTPKHLITATGQRVTLRCSPRSGDLSVYWYQQSLDQGLQFLIQYYNGEERAKGNILERFSAQQFPDLHSELNLSSLELGDSALYFCASSPVVLAGTPTDTQYFGPGTRLTVL.

The rearrangement links TRBV6-2 or TRBV6-3 to TRBJ2-2; no firm D call. The CDR3 extends over 13 amino acids. The germline CDR1 and CDR2 sequences are MNHEY and SVGEGT. V lost 4 bases and J lost 8, with 11 bases in between. Here the CDR3 reads CASSFSEAGELFF. The CDR3 DNA sequence: TGTGCCAGCAGTTTCTCAGAAGCGGGGGAGCTGTTTTTT.

As for this clonotype: Being one base from a much bigger clone, this may be a read error. The V call is TRBV7-9, the J call TRBJ2-1; D unresolved. The germline gives CDR1 SEHNR, CDR2 FQNEAQ (reference sequence). This CDR3 spans 14 amino acids. CDR3 amino acids: CAGSLETRSNEQFF. The CDR3 region has the DNA TGTGCCGGCAGCTTAGAAACCAGATCGAATGAGCAGTTCTTC.

This clonotype has ten or more counts. The chain has TRBV20-1 and TRBJ2-7, with TRBD2 matching 7 bases. The CDR3 loop spans 11 amino acids. Germline V gene sequence: CDR1 DFQATT, CDR2 SNEGSKA (reference sequence). V was pared by 6 bases and J by 10 bases, with 9 bases of the junction left unmatched. The CDR3 loop reads CSAGGTGKQYF. The CDR3 DNA reads as TGCAGTGCGGGAGGGACGGGGAAACAGTACTTC.

This clonotype was counted many times. The chain is built from TRBV6-1 and TRBJ1-6; D not certain. CDR1 and CDR2 (germline): MNHNS, SASEGT. V was pared by 11 bases and J by 5 bases, with 13 bases between. The CDR3 covers 13 residues. This CDR3 is CAASWGNNSPLHF. The DNA for the CDR3 is TGTGCCGCCTCGTGGGGTAATAATTCACCCCTCCACTTT.

This clonotype was detected a few times. The chain links TRBV7-8 to TRBJ2-2, with a weak D call TRBD2 (6 bases). The CDR3 runs to 16 residues. Trimming pared 1 base from V and 7 bases from J, leaving 16 bases between. Germline V gene lookup returns CDR1 SGHVS and CDR2 FQNEAQ. CDR3 nucleotide sequence: TGTGCCAGCAGCTTAGATATAGCGGCAAGAGGCGGGGAGCTGTTTTTT. Amino acids: CASSLDIAARGGELFF.

This clonotype has at least ten counts. This chain joins TRBV7-2 and TRBJ1-1; a weak D match, TRBD1 (6 bases). This CDR3 spans 14 amino acids. Germline values: CDR1 SGHTA, CDR2 FQGNSA. V dropped 5 bases and J dropped 8 bases, with 18 bases sitting between them. DNA of the CDR3: TGTGCCAGCAGCCACATAAAGGGGGGCGCGGAAGCTTTCTTT. It encodes CASSHIKGGAEAFF.

This clonotype was counted only a few times. The V and J genes are TRBV6-2 or TRBV6-3 and TRBJ2-2; weak D call: TRBD2 (5 bases). Germline lookup yields CDR1 MNHEY and CDR2 SVGEGT. The CDR3 has 13 amino acids. Trimming shortened V by 5 bases and J by 6 bases, and 10 bases separated the two germline ends. CDR3: CASSRHGAGELFF. The DNA for the CDR3 is TGTGCCAGCAGTCGCCACGGGGCCGGGGAGCTGTTTTTT.

This clonotype has at least ten counts. The V gene is TRBV7-9, the J gene TRBJ1-5; the D gene is possibly TRBD1 (5 bases). Trimming pared 6 bases from V and 5 bases from J, leaving 11 bases between. Germline CDR1 and CDR2: SEHNR and FQNEAQ (reference sequence). The CDR3 runs 13 residues. The CDR3 bases are TGTGCCAGCAGTTTGGGGGGTTATCAGCCCCAGCATTTT. It is translated as CASSLGGYQPQHF.